The 12 T cell receptor beta chains in this list originate from one sample, sequenced in a study of blood T cell repertoires in COVID-19. Assay used: immunoSEQ multiplex PCR; TCRdb lists only in-frame clones, some missing. Of about 280,000 clones in the sample, roughly 80% were seen once. Material: PBMCs or T cells enriched from blood (not recorded which). The receptors derive from a man aged 40-55 years who had been exposed to COVID-19.

The chain has TRBV25-1 and TRBJ1-6; possibly TRBD1 for D (6 bases). Germline lookup yields CDR1 MGHDK and CDR2 SYGVNS. The V gene lost 5 bases and the J gene lost 4 bases, with 12 bases spanning the gap. The CDR3 sequence is 15 residues long. The DNA for the CDR3 is TGTGCCAGCAGTCGAGGGGGGGGATATAATTCACCCCTCCACTTT. Its translation: CASSRGGGYNSPLHF. The full variable domain, its missing parts supplied by reference TRBV25-1 and TRBJ1-6, is EADIYQTPRYLVIGTGKKITLECSQTMGHDKMYWYQQDPGMELHLIHYSYGVNSTEKGDLSSESTVSRIRTEHFPLTLESARPSHTSQYLCASSRGGGYNSPLHFGNGTRLTVT.

V and J are TRBV11-2 and TRBJ1-1, with D uncertain. Trimming pared 5 bases from V and 0 bases from J, leaving 13 bases between. The length of the CDR3 is 15 residues. CDR1 and CDR2 (germline): SGHAT, FQNNGV. The CDR3 is CASSLNRFLNTEAFF. The DNA of the CDR3 is TGTGCCAGCAGCCTCAACAGATTTCTGAACACTGAAGCTTTCTTT.

CDR3 sequence: CASSSILGINEQFF. CDR3 in DNA: TGTGCCAGCAGCTCGATACTAGGAATCAATGAGCAGTTCTTC. The V call is TRBV11-2, the J call TRBJ2-1, with D tentatively TRBD2 (5 bases). CDR1 and CDR2 from the germline V gene are SGHAT and FQNNGV. CDR3 length: 14 amino acids. Trimming stripped 4 bases from V and 6 bases from J, with 13 bases between.

This chain connects TRBV7-3 to TRBJ2-1; 11 bases are a match to TRBD2. Looked up from germline, CDR1 is SGHTA and CDR2 is FQGTGA. This CDR3 contains 15 residues. Germline trimming cut 5 bases from V and 4 bases from J; bases unmatched to any gene: 4. CDR3 sequence reads: CASSPRLAGYNEQFF. CDR3 coding DNA: TGTGCCAGCAGCCCCAGACTAGCGGGATACAATGAGCAGTTCTTC.

This clone was seen a few times. The gene calls are TRBV11-2 and TRBJ2-5; D perhaps matches TRBD2 (6 bases). The V end was cut by 5 bases, the J end by 2 bases, with 12 bases between. Looked up from germline, CDR1 is SGHAT and CDR2 is FQNNGV. CDR3 size: 14 residues. The CDR3 here is CASSPPGVQETQYF. The CDR3 DNA reads TGTGCCAGCAGCCCCCCGGGAGTACAAGAGACCCAGTACTTC. The whole variable domain, filled in from reference TRBV11-2 and TRBJ2-5, reads EAGVAQSPRYKIIEKRQSVAFWCNPISGHATLYWYQQILGQGPKLLIQFQNNGVVDDSQLPKDRFSAERLKGVDSTLKIQPAKLEDSAVYLCASSPPGVQETQYFGPGTRLLVL.

The chain uses TRBV20-1 and TRBJ1-1; the D is unclear. Trimming removed 6 bases at V and 10 bases at J, with 12 bases between. The CDR3 is 10 amino acids. Germline CDR1 DFQATT, CDR2 SNEGSKA (reference sequence). CDR3 amino acids: CSAPQESAFF. The CDR3 region has the DNA TGCAGTGCCCCCCAAGAGTCAGCTTTCTTT.

This clone was picked up many times. The gene calls are TRBV3-1 (or the pseudogene TRBV3-2) and TRBJ1-2; 9 bases agree with TRBD1. Germline trimming cut 4 bases from V and 4 bases from J; bases unmatched to any gene: 10. The CDR3 extends over 16 amino acids. Germline CDR1 and CDR2: LGHDT and YNNKEL (reference sequence). In nucleotides, the CDR3 is TGTGCCAGCAGCCCCCGGACAGGGGAGGGCCCCTATGGCTACACCTTC. It translates to CASSPRTGEGPYGYTF.

The V and J genes are TRBV5-1 and TRBJ2-1; no firm D call. Trimming took 1 base from V and 2 from J, leaving 16 bases between them. Germline CDR1 and CDR2: SGHRS and YFSETQ. The CDR3 consists of 17 residues. CDR3 sequence reads: CASSLWATTLTYNEQFF. As DNA, the CDR3 is TGCGCCAGCAGCTTGTGGGCCACAACACTGACCTACAATGAGCAGTTCTTC.

The chain joins TRBV24-1 to TRBJ2-7, with D uncertain. The CDR3 loop spans 12 amino acids. CDR1 and CDR2 (germline): KGHDR, SFDVKD. The V end was cut by 5 bases, the J end by 1 base, with 5 bases between. The CDR3 DNA follows: TGTGCCACCAGTGTCAATTCCTACGAGCAGTACTTC. Translating gives CATSVNSYEQYF.

J is TRBJ2-5 and V is TRBV2; TRBD1 matches at 7 bases. Germline V gene sequence: CDR1 SNHLY, CDR2 FYNNEI. The CDR3 consists of 13 residues. The V gene end was trimmed by 4 bases and the J gene end by 2 bases; junction bases not matched to a gene: 1. In DNA form, the CDR3 reads TGTGCCAGCAGTGGACAGGGTCAAGAGACCCAGTACTTC. Translating gives CASSGQGQETQYF. Using reference TRBV2 and TRBJ2-5 for the parts outside the CDR3, the full variable domain is EPEVTQTPSHQVTQMGQEVILRCVPISNHLYFYWYRQILGQKVEFLVSFYNNEISEKSEIFDDQFSVERPDGSNFTLKIRSTKLEDSAMYFCASSGQGQETQYFGPGTRLLVL.

V and J are TRBV5-6 and TRBJ2-3; 7 bases line up with TRBD1. Germline CDR1 is SGHDT and CDR2 is YYEEEE. The CDR3 covers 17 residues. J was trimmed by 3 bases and V by 3 bases; bases with no gene match: 13. The CDR3 coding sequence is TGTGCCAGCAGCTCGAGAACCACAGGGGACGAGACAGATACGCAGTATTTT. Translation gives CASSSRTTGDETDTQYF.

The J gene is TRBJ2-7, the V gene TRBV20-1; possible D gene TRBD2, 5 bases. The germline V gene encodes CDR1 DFQATT and CDR2 SNEGSKA (reference sequence). Trimming shortened V by 3 bases and J by 2 bases, and 11 bases separated the two germline ends. The length of the CDR3 is 13 residues. This CDR3 is CSASPGLTYEQYF. CDR3 in DNA: TGCAGTGCTAGTCCAGGACTTACCTACGAGCAGTACTTC.